One sample yielded the 25 T cell receptor beta chains listed below, sequenced in a study of T cell clonality in common variable immunodeficiency. These receptors have no identified antigens. Assay used: immunoSEQ multiplex PCR; TCRdb lists only in-frame clones, some missing. The sample yields over 30,000 clones, without any singletons. Overall study findings and caveats: Common variable immunodeficiency TCR beta sequences reportedly had fewer deletions and N-nucleotide insertions.

Sequencing was performed on peripheral blood mononuclear cells. Receptors were obtained from a human donor with common variable immunodeficiency.

This clone has just a few counts. The CDR3 sequence is CASRLSRDSLFYEQYF. The sequenced CDR3 bases are TGTGCCAGCAGGCTCAGCCGGGACTCCTTATTCTACGAG. The chain carries TRBV2 and TRBJ2-7; D perhaps matches TRBD2 (6 bases). From the germline J gene comes the end of the CDR3, since the read stops 3 residues before it. The CDR3 spans 16 residues. The V gene's germline CDR1 is SNHLY and CDR2 FYNNEI. Between the trimmed V and J ends, which lost 6 bases and 3 bases, there was a span of 21 bases.

Many counts were recorded for this clone. The read halts 3 residues ahead of the CDR3 end, with the missing end drawn from the germline J gene. The rearrangement uses TRBV5-6 and TRBJ2-1; 9 bases match TRBD2. The CDR3 sequence is 14 residues long. J lost 9 bases, V lost 4 bases, and 8 bases had no gene match. The germline V gene has CDR1 SGHDT and CDR2 YYEEEE. The part of the CDR3 DNA that was read is TGTGCCAGCAGCATCGGACTAGCGAGATTTGAG. Encoded protein: CASSIGLARFE. Given in full, the CDR3 is CASSIGLARFEQFF. The whole variable domain, remainder taken from reference TRBV5-6 and TRBJ2-1, is DAGVTQSPTHLIKTRGQQVTLRCSPKSGHDTVSWYQQALGQGPQFIFQYYEEEERQRGNFPDRFSGHQFPNYSSELNVNALLLGDSALYLCASSIGLARFEQFFGPGTRLTVL.

This clone was observed at least ten times. From the germline J gene comes the end of the CDR3, since the read stops 3 residues before it. V usage is TRBV20-1 and J usage is TRBJ1-2, with D possibly matching TRBD1 (6 bases). Germline lookup yields CDR1 DFQATT and CDR2 SNEGSKA (reference sequence). V was shortened by 0 bases and J by 4 bases, with 18 bases between the two germline ends. The CDR3 has 16 amino acids. The CDR3 bases that were read are TGCAGTGCTAGAGACGAAGCGGCGACAGGTGGCTATGGC. It codes for CSARDEAATGGYG. The whole CDR3 sequence reads CSARDEAATGGYGYTF.

This clone was recorded many times. The CDR3 extends 3 residues past the end of the read, so its final part is completed from the germline J gene. This chain joins TRBV18 and TRBJ1-4; 11 bases match TRBD1. The CDR3 covers 17 residues. Trimming cost V 2 bases and J 5 bases; bases outside gene matches: 7. Germline CDR1 KGHSH, CDR2 LQKENI. CDR3 sequence reads: CASSPKGQGDQNEKLFF. The CDR3 DNA, read in part, is TGTGCCAGCTCACCAAAGGGACAGGGGGACCAAAATGAAAAA. Using reference TRBV18 and TRBJ1-4 for the parts outside the CDR3, the full variable domain is NAGVMQNPRHLVRRRGQEARLRCSPMKGHSHVYWYRQLPEEGLKFMVYLQKENIIDESGMPKERFSAEFPKEGPSILRIQQVVRGDSAAYFCASSPKGQGDQNEKLFFGSGTQLSVL.

This clone was counted only a few times. Sequencing ends 3 residues short of the CDR3 end; the germline J gene provides the rest. This chain joins TRBV2 and TRBJ2-1; no reliable D call. V lost 11 bases and J lost 7, with 18 bases in between. Germline V CDR1 and CDR2: SNHLY, FYNNEI. The CDR3 sequence is 13 residues long. The CDR3 DNA, read in part, is TGTGCCGGCCGCGCGGTTCTAAGTAATGAG. It translates to CAGRAVLSNE. The entire CDR3 is CAGRAVLSNEQFF.

This clone was seen more than once but under ten times. The CDR3 end falls 3 residues outside the read, so it is completed with the germline J gene. The V gene is TRBV7-2, the J gene TRBJ2-1; TRBD1 matches 8 bases. This CDR3 has 14 residues. Germline V lookup: CDR1 SGHTA, CDR2 FQGNSA. V was pared by 5 bases and J by 4 bases, with 4 bases of the junction left unmatched. CDR3 residues: CASSHGTGYNEQFF. Incomplete CDR3 DNA: TGTGCCAGCAGCCACGGGACAGGTTACAATGAG.

Regarding this clone: The CDR3 extends 3 residues past the end of the read, so its final part is completed from the germline J gene. The chain links TRBV29-1 to TRBJ2-7; 7 nucleotides agree with TRBD2. This CDR3 spans 13 amino acids. Trimming cost V 3 bases and J 0 bases; bases outside gene matches: 2. Germline assignment: CDR1 SQVTM and CDR2 ANQGSEA. The part of the CDR3 DNA that was read is TGCAGCGTTGATGGGGGGGGCTCCTACGAG. As protein: CSVDGGGSYE. The whole CDR3 reads CSVDGGGSYEQYF.

This clone was seen repeatedly, ten times or more. The CDR3 end lies 3 residues beyond the end of the read and is filled in from the germline J gene. The V call is TRBV14, the J call TRBJ1-6; the match to TRBD1 covers 7 bases. J gave up 8 bases and V 0 bases, and 7 bases lay outside the gene matches. The length of the CDR3 is 16 residues. The V gene's germline CDR1 is SGHDN and CDR2 FVKESK. The CDR3: CASSQDLGGGDSPLHF. The CDR3 bases that were read are TGTGCCAGCAGCCAAGATCTCGGAGGGGGCGATTCACCC.

This clone was detected many times. CDR3: CSAHSDREEGTEAFF. The CDR3 DNA, read in part, is TGCAGTGCTCACTCGGACAGGGAGGAAGGCACTGAA. The chain links TRBV20-1 to TRBJ1-1; TRBD1 aligns across 8 bases. The missing CDR3 end, 3 residues past where the read stops, is filled in from the germline J gene. The germline gives CDR1 DFQATT, CDR2 SNEGSKA (reference sequence). J lost 4 bases, V lost 5 bases, and 12 bases had no gene match. This CDR3 spans 15 amino acids.

A remark on this clone: Read sequence stops 3 residues before the CDR3 end, and the germline J gene provides the missing end. V and J are TRBV2 and TRBJ1-5; 11 bases line up with TRBD1. From germline, CDR1 is SNHLY and CDR2 FYNNEI. The V and J ends lost 7 bases and 6 bases, in that order; junction bases with no gene match: 8. The CDR3 runs to 15 residues. The CDR3 region is CASTPGQGVTQPQHF. CDR3 DNA, as far as it was read: TGTGCCAGCACCCCGGGACAGGGGGTAACTCAGCCC.

This clone was detected ten times or more. CDR3 protein: CATDPWTGGGGYTF. The covered CDR3 bases are TGTGCCACCGATCCCTGGACAGGGGGCGGGGGC. V gene TRBV6-2 or TRBV6-3 combines with J gene TRBJ1-2; 11 nucleotides line up with TRBD1. The CDR3 end lies 3 residues beyond the end of the read and is filled in from the germline J gene. CDR1 and CDR2 from the germline V gene are MNHEY and SVGEGT. The CDR3 covers 14 residues.

This clone has only a few counts. The DNA ends 3 residues before the CDR3 does, and the rest of the CDR3 is filled in from the germline J gene. V usage is TRBV30 and J usage is TRBJ2-1, with TRBD2 matching over 14 bases. Germline CDR1 and CDR2: GTSNPN and SVGIG (reference sequence). This CDR3 is 16 amino acids long. The junction had 8 bases not matched to a gene; V was cut back by 3 bases and J by 7 bases. The CDR3 protein is CAWSPQGTSGGNEQFF. The CDR3 bases that were read are TGTGCCTGGAGCCCCCAAGGGACTAGCGGGGGAAATGAG.

Only a few counts were recorded for this clone. The read ends 3 residues before the CDR3 terminus; that terminus is restored from the germline J gene. The V and J genes are TRBV6-1 and TRBJ1-5; 8 nucleotides agree with TRBD1. Germline loops: CDR1 MNHNS, CDR2 SASEGT. CDR3 length: 14 amino acids. The trim removed 4 bases at V and 7 bases at J, leaving 6 bases unmatched. The sequenced CDR3 bases are TGTGCCAGCAGTGCCGGACAGGGAGTGCAGCCC. Translating it yields CASSAGQGVQP. The entire CDR3 sequence reads CASSAGQGVQPQHF.

A note on this clone: The read comes to an end 3 residues before the CDR3 does, leaving the germline J gene to fill in the end. The rearrangement uses TRBV7-9 and TRBJ1-2, with TRBD1 as a possible D gene (6 bases). Germline V lookup: CDR1 SEHNR, CDR2 FQNEAQ (reference sequence). CDR3 length equals 12 residues. V lost 5 bases to trimming and J lost 6 bases, with 10 bases between them. Incomplete CDR3 DNA: TGTGCCAGCAGCATCAGGGGAGATGGC. This sequence encodes CASSIRGDG. The whole CDR3 sequence is CASSIRGDGYTF.

With regard to this clone: The CDR3 goes on 3 residues after the read ends, and that part is filled in from the germline J gene. The gene calls are TRBV5-1 and TRBJ2-5, with 8 nucleotides matching TRBD2. This CDR3 spans 16 amino acids. With 0 bases clipped from V and 5 bases from J, the junction kept 9 bases outside the gene matches. Germline-derived CDR1 and CDR2 are SGHRS and YFSETQ. CDR3 sequence: CASSLDGARGVETQYF. CDR3 DNA, as far as it was read: TGCGCCAGCAGCTTGGACGGTGCGCGGGGGGTGGAGACC.

At least ten counts were recorded for this clone. The read stops 3 residues short of the end of the CDR3; the missing end is completed from the germline J gene. This chain uses TRBV20-1 with TRBJ2-6; D gene ambiguous. The CDR3 is 15 residues long. Germline CDR1 DFQATT, CDR2 SNEGSKA (reference sequence). The V and J ends lost 2 bases and 2 bases respectively, with 10 bases between them. Incomplete CDR3 DNA: TGCAGTGCTAGACCAGATGAGGCTGGGGCCAACGTC. It yields the protein CSARPDEAGANV. From start to end, the CDR3 is CSARPDEAGANVLTF.

This clone turned up a few times. Read data end 3 residues before the CDR3 end; the end is taken from the germline J gene. The gene calls are TRBV19 and TRBJ2-7, with no clear D. V shed 5 bases and J shed 3 bases, with 17 bases lying between them. This CDR3 region has 15 residues. CDR1 is LNHDA, CDR2 SQIVND, per germline (reference sequence). The CDR3: CASSGPGPLDYEQYF. The sequenced CDR3 bases are TGTGCCAGTAGTGGTCCGGGTCCTCTGGACTACGAG. The full variable domain, with the rest looked up from reference TRBV19 and TRBJ2-7, is DGGITQSPKYLFRKEGQNVTLSCEQNLNHDAMYWYRQDPGQGLRLIYYSQIVNDFQKGDIAEGYSVSREKKESFPLTVTSAQKNPTAFYLCASSGPGPLDYEQYFGPGTRLTVT.

With respect to this clone: The read ends 3 residues before the CDR3 terminus; that terminus is restored from the germline J gene. The rearrangement links TRBV19 to TRBJ2-3, with TRBD2 matching over 12 bases. Germline values: CDR1 LNHDA, CDR2 SQIVND (reference sequence). The V and J ends lost 5 bases and 7 bases, in that order; junction bases with no gene match: 10. The CDR3 has 16 residues. Incomplete CDR3 DNA: TGTGCCAGTAGTGAGACTAGCGGGGGCCTAGTTAATACG. It yields the protein CASSETSGGLVNT. The full-length CDR3 reads as CASSETSGGLVNTQYF.

This clone turned up a few times. The read ends 3 residues early relative to the CDR3; the germline J gene fills the gap. The V and J genes are TRBV7-2 and TRBJ1-1, with D possibly TRBD1 on 5 matching bases. This CDR3 has 16 residues. Trimming took 0 bases from V and 0 from J, leaving 11 bases between them. CDR1 is SGHTA and CDR2 is FQGNSA in the germline V gene. The part of the CDR3 DNA that was read is TGTGCCAGCAGCTTAGCACCTGAGGGGATGAACACTGAA. It is translated as CASSLAPEGMNTE. The whole CDR3 protein reads CASSLAPEGMNTEAFF.

This clone came up a few times. The sequence runs out 3 residues before the end of the CDR3; the remainder is reconstructed from the germline J gene. The chain employs TRBV2 and TRBJ2-7; no reliable D call. Germline CDR1 is SNHLY and CDR2 is FYNNEI. Deletions cut 5 bases from V and 2 bases from J, with 7 bases between. The CDR3 is 12 amino acids. The CDR3 DNA, read in part, is TGTGCCAGCAGTAGAGACACCTACGAG. Protein: CASSRDTYE. The whole CDR3 reads CASSRDTYEQYF.

This clone was observed a few times. The CDR3 end falls 3 residues outside the read, so it is completed with the germline J gene. This rearrangement joins TRBV19 to TRBJ2-3; 9 nucleotides agree with TRBD1. Germline-derived CDR1 and CDR2 are LNHDA and SQIVND (reference sequence). The CDR3 runs 16 residues. The junction had 7 bases not matched to a gene; V was cut back by 6 bases and J by 0 bases. Incomplete CDR3 DNA: TGTGCCAGTAGCTTTACAGGGGGCGGGAGCACAGATACG. The encoded protein is CASSFTGGGSTDT. The whole CDR3 is CASSFTGGGSTDTQYF.

This clone was seen many times. The CDR3 end is not reached by the read, which stops 3 residues before it; the germline J gene fills it in. The chain joins TRBV18 to TRBJ2-2; tentative D call: TRBD1 (5 bases). Trimming removed 1 base from V and 7 bases from J, with 7 bases in between. In germline, CDR1 is KGHSH, CDR2 LQKENI. The CDR3 is 13 amino acids. CDR3 DNA (partial): TGTGCCAGCTCACCACAGGGGAACGGGGAG. As protein: CASSPQGNGE. The whole CDR3 protein reads CASSPQGNGELFF.

This clone appeared many times. The read finishes 3 residues shy of the CDR3 end, and the germline J gene is used to complete it. This sequence joins TRBV7-9 and TRBJ2-5; D is unresolved. Per germline, CDR1 SEHNR and CDR2 FQNEAQ (reference sequence). V lost 6 bases, J lost 5 bases, and 19 bases lay in between. The CDR3 has 15 residues. The CDR3: CASRPPTPSYETQYF. The sequenced part of the CDR3 DNA is TGTGCCAGCAGACCCCCGACTCCCTCCTACGAGACC. Full variable domain (missing parts from reference TRBV7-9 and TRBJ2-5): DTGVSQNPRHKITKRGQNVTFRCDPISEHNRLYWYRQTLGQGPEFLTYFQNEAQLEKSRLLSDRFSAERPKGSFSTLEIQRTEQGDSAMYLCASRPPTPSYETQYFGPGTRLLVL.

The sample holds many counts of this clone. The DNA ends 3 residues before the CDR3 does, and the rest of the CDR3 is filled in from the germline J gene. The V and J genes are TRBV7-2 and TRBJ1-4; D not resolved. This CDR3 has 15 residues. Germline V gene data show CDR1 as SGHTA and CDR2 as FQGNSA. V was shortened by 3 bases and J by 6 bases, with 14 bases between the two germline ends. Incomplete CDR3 DNA: TGTGCCAGCAGCTTCGGGTCGACGGCCGATGAAAAA. Translation: CASSFGSTADEK. The CDR3 in its entirety is CASSFGSTADEKLFF.

Concerning this clone itself: The CDR3 is cut off 3 residues early in the read; its end comes from the germline J gene. The chain couples TRBV2 to TRBJ1-5; possible D gene TRBD1, 6 bases. This CDR3 has 15 amino acids. V lost 6 bases to trimming and J lost 0 bases, with 12 bases between them. The V gene's germline CDR1 is SNHLY and CDR2 FYNNEI. Here the CDR3 reads CASRGGQYSNQPQHF. The CDR3 DNA, read in part, is TGTGCCAGCAGGGGCGGACAGTATAGCAATCAGCCC.